This TCR beta chain derives from a study of Ad26.COV2.S vaccination and SARS-CoV-2 variants. This CDR3 comprises 14 residues. V was trimmed by 7 bases and J by 3 bases, leaving 13 bases between them. Germline lookup yields CDR1 LNHDA and CDR2 SQIVND (reference sequence). Sequenced by immunoSEQ multiplex PCR; TCRdb stores in-frame clones only, minus some. The sample includes 300,000 to 350,000 clones, approximately 90% seen only once; the top ten take roughly 5%. Specified treatment: approximately 18 received Ad26.COV2.S at low or high dose, single or two shots; roughly five received placebo; per-sample allocation not given. Sampling was performed 63 days after the first vaccine or placebo injection.

Source: peripheral blood, taken in a trial of Ad26.COV2.S vaccine versus placebo. The V gene is TRBV19, the J gene TRBJ2-1, with D possibly matching TRBD2 (7 bases). The source of this sequence is a person between 18 and 59 years old who received the Ad26.COV2.S COVID-19 vaccine or a placebo. CDR3 in DNA: TGTGCCAGTACCGGGGGGCGGAACTACAATGAGCAGTTCTTC. It translates to CASTGGRNYNEQFF.